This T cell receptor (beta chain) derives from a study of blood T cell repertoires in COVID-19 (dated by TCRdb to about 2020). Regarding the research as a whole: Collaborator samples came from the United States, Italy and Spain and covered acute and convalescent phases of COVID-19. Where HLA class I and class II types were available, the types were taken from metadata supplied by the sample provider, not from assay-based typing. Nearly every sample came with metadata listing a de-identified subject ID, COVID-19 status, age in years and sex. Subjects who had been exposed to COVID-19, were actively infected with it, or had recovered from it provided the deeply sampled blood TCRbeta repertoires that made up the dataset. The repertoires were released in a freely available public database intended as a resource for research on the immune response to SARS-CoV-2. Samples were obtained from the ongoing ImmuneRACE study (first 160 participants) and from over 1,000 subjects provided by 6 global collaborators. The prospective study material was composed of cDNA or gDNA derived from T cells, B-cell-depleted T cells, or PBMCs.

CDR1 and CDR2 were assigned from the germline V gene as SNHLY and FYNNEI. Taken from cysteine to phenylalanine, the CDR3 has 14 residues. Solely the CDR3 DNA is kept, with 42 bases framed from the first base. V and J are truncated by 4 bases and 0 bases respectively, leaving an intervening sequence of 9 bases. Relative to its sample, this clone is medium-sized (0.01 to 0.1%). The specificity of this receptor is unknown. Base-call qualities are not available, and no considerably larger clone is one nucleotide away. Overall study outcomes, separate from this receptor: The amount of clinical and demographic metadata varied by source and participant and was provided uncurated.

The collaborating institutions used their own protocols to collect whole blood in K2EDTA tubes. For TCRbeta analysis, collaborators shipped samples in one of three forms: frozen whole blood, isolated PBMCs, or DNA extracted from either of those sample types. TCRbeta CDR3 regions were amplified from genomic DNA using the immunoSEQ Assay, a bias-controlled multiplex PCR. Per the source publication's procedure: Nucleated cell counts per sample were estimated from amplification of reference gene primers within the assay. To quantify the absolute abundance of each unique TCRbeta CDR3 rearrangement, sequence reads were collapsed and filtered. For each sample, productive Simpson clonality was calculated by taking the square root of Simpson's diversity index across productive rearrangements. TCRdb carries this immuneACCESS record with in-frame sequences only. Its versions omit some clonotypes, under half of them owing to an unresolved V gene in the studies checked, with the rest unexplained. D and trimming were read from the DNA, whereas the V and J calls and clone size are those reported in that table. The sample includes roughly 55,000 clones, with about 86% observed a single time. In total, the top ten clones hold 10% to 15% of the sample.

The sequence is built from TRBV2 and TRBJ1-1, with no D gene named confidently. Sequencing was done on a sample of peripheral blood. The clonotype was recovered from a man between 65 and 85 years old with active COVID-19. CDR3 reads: CASSGRALNTEAFF. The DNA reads TGTGCCAGCAGTGGGAGGGCTCTGAACACTGAAGCTTTCTTT.